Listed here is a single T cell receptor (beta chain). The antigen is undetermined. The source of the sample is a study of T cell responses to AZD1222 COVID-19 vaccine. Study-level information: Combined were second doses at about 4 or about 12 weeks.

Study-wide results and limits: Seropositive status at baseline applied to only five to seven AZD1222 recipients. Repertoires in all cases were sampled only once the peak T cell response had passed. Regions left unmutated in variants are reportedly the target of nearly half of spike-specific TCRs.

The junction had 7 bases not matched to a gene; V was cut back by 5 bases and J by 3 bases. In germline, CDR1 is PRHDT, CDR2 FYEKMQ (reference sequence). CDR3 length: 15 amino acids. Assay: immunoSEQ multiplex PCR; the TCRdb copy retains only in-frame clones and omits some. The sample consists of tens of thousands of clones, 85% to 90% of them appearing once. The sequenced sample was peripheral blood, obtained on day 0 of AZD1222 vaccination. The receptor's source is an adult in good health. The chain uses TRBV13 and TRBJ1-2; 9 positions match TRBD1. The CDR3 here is CASSLSGQGYYGYTF. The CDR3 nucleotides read TGTGCCAGCAGCCTTTCGGGACAGGGCTACTATGGCTACACCTTC.